One sample yielded the 29 T cell receptor beta chains listed below, sequenced in a study of T cell responses to AZD1222 COVID-19 vaccine. Here immunoSEQ multiplex PCR was the method, and the copy in TCRdb shows in-frame clones only, minus some. The data show around 70,000 clones, 85% seen once. The material sequenced was peripheral blood, taken on day 0 of AZD1222 vaccination. These receptors were collected from an adult in good health.

A remark on this clone: At the DNA level, this CDR3 is encoded by other sequences in the same sample as well. The genes are TRBV30 and TRBJ2-6; D gene uncertain. This CDR3 has 17 residues. From germline, CDR1 is GTSNPN and CDR2 SVGIG (reference sequence). Deletions cut 5 bases from V and 4 bases from J, with 21 bases between. The CDR3 DNA follows: TGTGCCTGGTTGATGACCGGCCTTCCTTCCGGGGCCAACGTCCTGACTTTC. Translation gives CAWLMTGLPSGANVLTF.

This clone has just a few counts. The V call is TRBV7-2, the J call TRBJ2-4; a weak D match, TRBD2 (6 bases). CDR3 size: 16 residues. The V and J ends lost 4 bases and 0 bases respectively, with 13 bases between them. From germline, CDR1 is SGHTA and CDR2 FQGNSA. The CDR3 DNA reads as TGTGCCAGCAGCTCGTCCGGGACTGTAGCCAAAAACATTCAGTACTTC. Translated, it gives CASSSSGTVAKNIQYF.

The chain uses TRBV21-1 and TRBJ1-1; the DNA was not used to check the table's D call, TRBD1. TRBV21-1 is recorded as a pseudogene. The CDR3 is 14 amino acids. In nucleotides, the CDR3 is TGTGCCAGCAGCCAACAGGGGGCTGGGACTGAAGCTTTCTTT. The encoded protein is CASSQQGAGTEAFF.

This chain uses TRBV19 with TRBJ2-1; no clear D. Between the trimmed V and J ends, which lost 3 bases and 8 bases, there was a span of 17 bases. The CDR3 spans 15 residues. Germline CDR1 reads LNHDA; CDR2 reads SQIVND (reference sequence). CDR3 bases: TGTGCCAGTAGTATTATAACAGACCTCGGAGATGAGCAGTTCTTC. Encoded protein: CASSIITDLGDEQFF.

The chain carries TRBV3-1 (or the pseudogene TRBV3-2) and TRBJ1-6; no firm D call. Trimming took off 3 bases at V and 5 bases at J, with 5 bases between the two ends. Germline V gene lookup returns CDR1 LGHDT and CDR2 YNNKEL (reference sequence). This CDR3 region has 13 residues. CDR3 nucleotide sequence: TGTGCCAGCAGCCAGAGGGATAATTCACCCCTCCACTTT. This codes for CASSQRDNSPLHF.

The CDR3 region is CASSSGQGFSGNTIYF. The CDR3 nucleotides read TGCGCCAGCAGCTCAGGACAGGGTTTCTCTGGAAACACCATATATTTT. J is TRBJ1-3 and V is TRBV5-1, with 8 bases that match TRBD1. The length of the CDR3 is 16 residues. Trimming cost V 3 bases and J 0 bases; bases outside gene matches: 5. The germline V gene encodes CDR1 SGHRS and CDR2 YFSETQ.

There are a few counts of this clone. The gene calls are TRBV6-5 and TRBJ1-5; no definite D call. Germline assignment: CDR1 MNHEY and CDR2 SVGAGI. Trimming shortened V by 4 bases and J by 2 bases, and 9 bases separated the two germline ends. This CDR3 is built from 14 residues. The CDR3 protein is CASSSSSGNQPQHF. For the CDR3, the DNA is TGTGCCAGCAGTTCTTCATCGGGCAATCAGCCCCAGCATTTT.

The CDR3 loop reads CASSFDTGELFF. The CDR3 nucleotides read TGCGCCAGCAGCTTCGACACCGGGGAGCTGTTTTTT. This chain connects TRBV5-1 to TRBJ2-2; D call uncertain. The CDR3 extends over 12 amino acids. The germline V and J ends were trimmed by 2 bases and 3 bases, with 2 bases remaining between them. Looked up from germline, CDR1 is SGHRS and CDR2 is YFSETQ.

This CDR3 is CASSYLGSSGNTIYF. Written as DNA, the CDR3 is TGTGCCAGCAGTTACCTGGGCAGCTCTGGAAACACCATATATTTT. The J gene is TRBJ1-3, the V gene TRBV6-5; no clear D. V lost 2 bases and J 0 bases, leaving 8 bases between the germline ends. Germline loops: CDR1 MNHEY, CDR2 SVGAGI. The CDR3 is 15 amino acids.

The genes are TRBV6-5 and TRBJ2-5; the D gene could be TRBD1 or TRBD2 (5 bases each). The CDR3 is 15 residues long. Trimming shortened V by 4 bases and J by 4 bases, and 16 bases separated the two germline ends. Per germline, CDR1 MNHEY and CDR2 SVGAGI. The CDR3 nucleotides are TGTGCCAGCAGTTCACGGGGACGAGGGCGAGAGACCCAGTACTTC. Translating gives CASSSRGRGRETQYF.

J is TRBJ1-2 and V is TRBV3-1 (or the pseudogene TRBV3-2); D not resolved. The length of the CDR3 is 11 residues. CDR1 and CDR2 from the germline V gene are LGHDT and YNNKEL (reference sequence). The ends were cut back, 4 bases at V and 6 bases at J, with 6 bases in the middle. CDR3 protein: CASSLADGYTF. The CDR3 nucleotides read TGTGCCAGCAGCCTAGCGGATGGCTACACCTTC.

This clone has more than one count but fewer than ten. V and J are TRBV19 and TRBJ1-1; possible D gene TRBD1, 5 bases. The V end was cut by 2 bases, the J end by 5 bases, with 15 bases between. Germline V gene lookup returns CDR1 LNHDA and CDR2 SQIVND (reference sequence). The CDR3 is 15 amino acids. The DNA of the CDR3 is TGTGCCAGTAGTATACTTGAGGGAGGGGAGACTGAAGCTTTCTTT. Protein sequence: CASSILEGGETEAFF.

V is TRBV10-2 and J is TRBJ1-1; TRBD1 is a possible D gene (6 bases). The CDR3 is made up of 13 amino acids. Trimming shortened V by 8 bases and J by 2 bases, and 12 bases separated the two germline ends. CDR1 is WSHSY and CDR2 is SAAADI in the germline V gene. The CDR3 spells CASGAGGNTEAFF. CDR3 DNA: TGCGCCAGCGGAGCGGGGGGCAACACTGAAGCTTTCTTT.

The rearrangement links TRBV5-6 to TRBJ2-3; D is perhaps TRBD2 (5 bases). The V and J ends lost 0 bases and 1 base respectively, with 12 bases between them. The germline CDR1 and CDR2 sequences are SGHDT and YYEEEE. The CDR3 sequence is 16 residues long. CDR3 loop: CASSLGTLLGTDTQYF. Here the CDR3 DNA reads TGTGCCAGCAGCTTGGGGACTCTTCTGGGCACAGATACGCAGTATTTT.

V and J are TRBV28 and TRBJ1-4; D remains ambiguous. Trimming took 4 bases from V and 14 from J, leaving 11 bases between them. CDR3 size: 11 residues. The germline gives CDR1 MDHEN, CDR2 SYDVKM. CDR3 DNA: TGTGCCAGCAGTTCCGACACATGGCTGTTTTTT. Translated: CASSSDTWLFF.

The chain carries TRBV7-2 and TRBJ2-4; unclear D gene. The germline V gene has CDR1 SGHTA and CDR2 FQGNSA. The V end lost 5 bases, the J end lost 6 bases, and 8 bases lay between the germline ends. The CDR3 is 12 amino acids. As DNA, the CDR3 is TGTGCCAGCAGCACCGCTGTAAACATTCAGTACTTC. Translated: CASSTAVNIQYF. Drawing the rest from reference TRBV7-2 and TRBJ2-4, the complete variable domain is GAGVSQSPSNKVTEKGKDVELRCDPISGHTALYWYRQSLGQGLEFLIYFQGNSAPDKSGLPSDRFSAERTGGSVSTLTIQRTQQEDSAVYLCASSTAVNIQYFGAGTRLSVL.

This chain uses TRBV7-6 with TRBJ1-2, with 8 bases lining up with TRBD1. With V trimmed by 5 bases and J by 2 bases, 7 bases remained unmatched. Germline V gene lookup returns CDR1 SGHVS and CDR2 FNYEAQ. The CDR3 spans 15 residues. In nucleotides, the CDR3 is TGTGCCAGCAGCCCTTCAGGACAGGGAAACTATGGCTACACCTTC. Its translation: CASSPSGQGNYGYTF.

The V gene is TRBV6-6, the J gene TRBJ2-4; 9 bases line up with TRBD1. Germline assignment: CDR1 MNHNY and CDR2 SVGAGI (reference sequence). J lost 8 bases, V lost 6 bases, and 8 bases had no gene match. The CDR3 is 14 amino acids. The DNA of the CDR3 is TGTGCCAGCAGAACCCAGACAGGGGGGGACATTCAGTACTTC. As protein: CASRTQTGGDIQYF.

The chain recombines TRBV10-1 with TRBJ2-2; D is tentatively TRBD1 or TRBD2 (5 bases each). CDR3 length: 13 residues. Trimming took off 7 bases at V and 6 bases at J, with 12 bases between the two ends. Germline CDR1 WNHNN, CDR2 SYGVQD (reference sequence). In nucleotides, the CDR3 is TGCGCCAGCATACCGGGGCGGGCCGGGGAGCTGTTTTTT. This translates into CASIPGRAGELFF.

This chain uses TRBV5-1 with TRBJ2-3; tentative D call: TRBD1 (5 bases). Germline CDR1 reads SGHRS; CDR2 reads YFSETQ. The length of the CDR3 is 13 residues. V was clipped by 7 bases and J by 2 bases, with 11 bases between them. The CDR3 protein is CASGQSITDTQYF. CDR3 DNA sequence: TGCGCCAGCGGACAATCCATCACAGATACGCAGTATTTT.

The V gene is TRBV15, the J gene TRBJ2-3; D unresolved. V lost 0 bases and J 3 bases, leaving 7 bases between the germline ends. Looked up from germline, CDR1 is LNHNV and CDR2 is YYDKDF (reference sequence). The CDR3 runs 14 residues. The CDR3 nucleotides read TGTGCCACCAGCAGAGATGGTGGGACAGATACGCAGTATTTT. Translated, it gives CATSRDGGTDTQYF. The entire variable domain, with the rest obtained from reference TRBV15 and TRBJ2-3, is as follows: DAMVIQNPRYQVTQFGKPVTLSCSQTLNHNVMYWYQQKSSQAPKLLFHYYDKDFNNEADTPDNFQSRRPNTSFCFLDIRSPGLGDTAMYLCATSRDGGTDTQYFGPGTRLTVL.

This sequence joins TRBV5-1 and TRBJ2-5; D gene uncertain. The V and J ends lost 0 bases and 4 bases respectively, with 7 bases between them. There are 13 residues in the CDR3. Per germline, CDR1 SGHRS and CDR2 YFSETQ. CDR3 sequence (DNA): TGCGCCAGCAGCTTGGGCCAGATAGAGACCCAGTACTTC. Its translation is CASSLGQIETQYF.

The chain recombines TRBV6-5 with TRBJ2-3; possibly TRBD2 for D (6 bases). The germline CDR1 and CDR2 sequences are MNHEY and SVGAGI. Trimming shortened V by 6 bases and J by 4 bases, and 14 bases separated the two germline ends. The CDR3 length is 14 residues. The CDR3 DNA reads TGTGCCAGCAGCCCAATTTTAGCGGCAGATACGCAGTATTTT. This translates into CASSPILAADTQYF.

V gene TRBV18 combines with J gene TRBJ1-5; tentatively, D is TRBD1 (5 bases). The CDR3 has 14 residues. Between the trimmed V and J ends, which lost 2 bases and 5 bases, there was a span of 10 bases. CDR1 is KGHSH and CDR2 is LQKENI in the germline V gene. The CDR3 spells CASSPGGGDQPQHF. CDR3 in DNA: TGTGCCAGCTCACCAGGGGGGGGAGATCAGCCCCAGCATTTT. The entire variable domain, with the rest obtained from reference TRBV18 and TRBJ1-5, is as follows: NAGVMQNPRHLVRRRGQEARLRCSPMKGHSHVYWYRQLPEEGLKFMVYLQKENIIDESGMPKERFSAEFPKEGPSILRIQQVVRGDSAAYFCASSPGGGDQPQHFGDGTRLSIL.

The V and J genes are TRBV5-1 and TRBJ1-4, with D unclear. The CDR3 length is 16 residues. Germline CDR1 SGHRS, CDR2 YFSETQ. V lost 0 bases to trimming and J lost 1 base, with 10 bases between them. The CDR3 loop reads CASSLGVGRTNEKLFF. CDR3 bases: TGCGCCAGCAGCTTGGGAGTGGGGAGAACTAATGAAAAACTGTTTTTT.

The gene calls are TRBV2 and TRBJ1-4; 7 nucleotides align to TRBD1. V dropped 4 bases and J dropped 5; count of bases not matched to a gene: 4. Germline CDR1 reads SNHLY; CDR2 reads FYNNEI. The CDR3 sequence is 14 residues long. CDR3 loop: CASSAETGNEKLFF. The CDR3 DNA reads TGTGCCAGCAGTGCGGAGACAGGGAATGAAAAACTGTTTTTT.

The chain couples TRBV2 to TRBJ2-7; D unclear. Germline CDR1 and CDR2: SNHLY and FYNNEI. This CDR3 spans 15 amino acids. With 1 base removed from V and 0 bases from J, the gap between germline ends came to 10 bases. CDR3 region: CASSEGSGISYEQYF. The DNA of the CDR3 is TGTGCCAGCAGTGAAGGATCAGGAATCTCCTACGAGCAGTACTTC.

The chain is built from TRBV5-1 and TRBJ1-4; tentative D call: TRBD1 (6 bases). Germline CDR1 and CDR2: SGHRS and YFSETQ. This CDR3 is 15 amino acids long. V lost 0 bases to trimming and J lost 3 bases, with 9 bases between them. The chain's CDR3 is CASSLEGGANEKLFF. DNA of the CDR3: TGCGCCAGCAGCTTGGAAGGGGGTGCTAATGAAAAACTGTTTTTT.

V usage is TRBV27 and J usage is TRBJ1-1, with 8 bases fitting TRBD1. V lost 4 bases and J lost 3; bases outside the gene matches: 7. This CDR3 comprises 15 residues. The germline V gene encodes CDR1 MNHEY and CDR2 SMNVEV (reference sequence). The CDR3 loop reads CASSSHWTGYTEAFF. In DNA, the CDR3 is TGTGCCAGCAGTTCCCATTGGACAGGGTACACTGAAGCTTTCTTT.